This entry features one T cell receptor beta chain sequence. In the authors' workflow: Cell counts per sample came from amplifying reference gene primers. Sequenced by immunoSEQ multiplex PCR; TCRdb stores in-frame clones only, minus some. V and J calls and clone size are those listed in that table; D and trimming were worked out from the DNA. This table has about 240,000 clones, about 86% appearing once. This sample was included in a study of blood T cell repertoires in COVID-19. In the study overall: The samples span acute and convalescent COVID-19 from the United States, Italy and Spain. T cells, B-cell-depleted T cells, or PBMCs provided the cDNA or gDNA that served as material.

The study recruited people aged roughly 18 to 95 years across about 25 US areas. This CDR3 has 16 residues. With 5 bases clipped from V and 4 bases from J, the junction kept 9 bases outside the gene matches. The V gene's germline CDR1 is SEHNR and CDR2 FQNEAQ (reference sequence). Input material: PBMCs or T cells enriched from blood (not recorded which). This TCR came from a woman in her forties with acute COVID-19. The chain links TRBV7-9 to TRBJ2-4; TRBD1 aligns across 9 bases. The CDR3 nucleotides read TGTGCCAGCAGCGAAAGCCTGGGACAGGGAAAAAACATTCAGTACTTC. Translated: CASSESLGQGKNIQYF. The variable domain in full, completed from reference TRBV7-9 and TRBJ2-4, reads DTGVSQNPRHKITKRGQNVTFRCDPISEHNRLYWYRQTLGQGPEFLTYFQNEAQLEKSRLLSDRFSAERPKGSFSTLEIQRTEQGDSAMYLCASSESLGQGKNIQYFGAGTRLSVL.